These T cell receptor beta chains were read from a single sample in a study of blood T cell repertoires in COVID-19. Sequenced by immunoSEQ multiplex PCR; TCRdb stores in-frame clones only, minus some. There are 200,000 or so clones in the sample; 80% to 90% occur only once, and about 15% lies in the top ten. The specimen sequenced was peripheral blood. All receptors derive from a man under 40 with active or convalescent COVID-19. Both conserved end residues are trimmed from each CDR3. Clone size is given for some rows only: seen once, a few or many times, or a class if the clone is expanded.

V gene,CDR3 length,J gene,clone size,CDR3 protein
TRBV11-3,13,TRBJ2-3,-,ASSLVFSREDTQY
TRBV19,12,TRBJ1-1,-,ASSMGPRYTEAF
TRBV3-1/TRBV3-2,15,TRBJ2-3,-,ASSQARLAITTDTQY
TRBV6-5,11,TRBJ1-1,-,ASSHLLNTEAF
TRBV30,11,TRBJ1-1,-,AWDLASNTEAF
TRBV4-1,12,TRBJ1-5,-,ASSQDVADQPQH
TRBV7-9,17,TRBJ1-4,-,ASSRPVDRGREVDEKLF
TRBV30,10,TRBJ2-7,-,AWSSGRYEQY
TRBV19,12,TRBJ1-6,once,ASNPTQGNSPLH
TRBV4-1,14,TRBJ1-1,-,ASSQGYGQGSPEAF
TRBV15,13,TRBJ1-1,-,ATRDRGEPNTEAF
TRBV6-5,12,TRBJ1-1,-,ASSSGTGDTEAF
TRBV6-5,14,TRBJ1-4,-,ASSYSPPGTNEKLF
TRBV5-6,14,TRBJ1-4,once,ASSFSVGQPNEKLF
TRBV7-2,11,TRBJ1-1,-,ASSAQGNTEAF
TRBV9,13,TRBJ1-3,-,ASSVGASSGNTIY
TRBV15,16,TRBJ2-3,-,ATSSTSWEAGRTDTQY
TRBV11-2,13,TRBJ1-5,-,ASSLGGVGNQPQH
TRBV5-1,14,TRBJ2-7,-,ASSPNPGQGTDEQY
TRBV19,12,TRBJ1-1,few,ASSLGTGGTEAF
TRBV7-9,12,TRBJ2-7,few,ASSLPGEKYEQY
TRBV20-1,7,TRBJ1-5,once,SATGTGH
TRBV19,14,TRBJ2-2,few,ASSITSGRNTGELF
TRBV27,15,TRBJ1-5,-,ASSLSGVSRGFEPQH
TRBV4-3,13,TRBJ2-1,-,ASSQVSAGYNEQF
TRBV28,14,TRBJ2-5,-,ASSPTTGGFGETQY
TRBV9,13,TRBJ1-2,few,ASSVGPGANYGYT
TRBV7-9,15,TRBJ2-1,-,ASSLGASGTTYNEQF
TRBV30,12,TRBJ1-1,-,AWSVWGHGTEAF
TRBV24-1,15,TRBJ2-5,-,ATSVLTPLLGGETQY
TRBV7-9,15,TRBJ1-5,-,ASSLSSVAARNQPQH
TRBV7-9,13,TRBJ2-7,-,ASSGGQGAPSRQY
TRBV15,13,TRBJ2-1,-,ATSFSGNYYNEQF
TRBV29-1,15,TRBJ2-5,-,SVVGLAGGWGQETQY
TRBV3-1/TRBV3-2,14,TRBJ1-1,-,ASSRLGTGGITEAF